These 32 T cell receptor beta chains came from one sample sequenced in a study of T cell changes during pregnancy in multiple sclerosis. Profiled with immunoSEQ multiplex PCR; TCRdb holds only in-frame clones, not every one. The top ten clones hold approximately 6.8% of a sample with some 30,000 clones, about 91% of them seen once. Sequencing was performed on CD8+ T cells from peripheral blood mononuclear cells, taken after pregnancy. The origin of the receptors is a female donor with multiple sclerosis, enrolled in a pregnancy study.

The chain couples TRBV27 to TRBJ2-7, with 9 positions matching TRBD2. The junction had 10 bases not matched to a gene; V was cut back by 8 bases and J by 2 bases. Germline values: CDR1 MNHEY, CDR2 SMNVEV (reference sequence). This CDR3 is 15 amino acids long. The DNA for the CDR3 is TGTGCCAGCCACAGTACGACTAGCGGAGCCTACGAGCAGTACTTC. Its protein is CASHSTTSGAYEQYF.

The genes are TRBV10-3 and TRBJ2-7; 11 bases map to TRBD2. Germline V gene sequence: CDR1 ENHRY, CDR2 SYGVKD. J was trimmed by 4 bases and V by 5 bases; bases with no gene match: 1. This CDR3 contains 13 residues. CDR3 in DNA: TGTGCCATCAGTACTAGCGGGAGTTACGAGCAGTACTTC. It is translated as CAISTSGSYEQYF.

CDR3 DNA sequence: TGTGCCAGCAGTAGGACAGGGGAATATATCGTCACAGATACGCAGTATTTT. Translating it yields CASSRTGEYIVTDTQYF. The J gene is TRBJ2-3, the V gene TRBV5-6; TRBD1 aligns across 9 bases. Germline trimming cut 5 bases from V and 2 bases from J; bases unmatched to any gene: 12. This CDR3 is 17 amino acids long. Germline CDR1 reads SGHDT; CDR2 reads YYEEEE.

This chain links TRBV14 with TRBJ2-3; 11 positions agree with TRBD2. The CDR3 length is 19 residues. Germline CDR1 reads SGHDN; CDR2 reads FVKESK. Trimming at V came to 4 bases and at J to 5 bases, leaving 17 bases not matched to a gene. In DNA form, the CDR3 reads TGTGCCAGCAGCCCTAAAGAGATAGCGGGAGGGATTGCAGAAGATACGCAGTATTTT. This translates into CASSPKEIAGGIAEDTQYF. Complete variable domain (other parts from reference TRBV14 and TRBJ2-3): EAGVTQFPSHSVIEKGQTVTLRCDPISGHDNLYWYRRVMGKEIKFLLHFVKESKQDESGMPNNRFLAERTGGTYSTLKVQPAELEDSGVYFCASSPKEIAGGIAEDTQYFGPGTRLTVL.

The chain has TRBV14 and TRBJ2-7; 7 nucleotides align to TRBD1. The germline V gene encodes CDR1 SGHDN and CDR2 FVKESK. V lost 0 bases, J lost 2 bases, and 4 bases stayed unmatched. The CDR3 covers 15 residues. The CDR3 DNA reads TGTGCCAGCAGCCAAGAGACAGGGAGAACCTACGAGCAGTACTTC. It translates to CASSQETGRTYEQYF.

With respect to this clone: The germline gene is not matched at one end of the junction; a read error may be the cause. The chain carries TRBV4-3 and TRBJ1-1; TRBD1 is a possible D gene (5 bases). Germline values: CDR1 LGHNA, CDR2 YSLEER. This CDR3 is built from 15 residues. The CDR3 coding sequence is TGCGCCAGCAGCCACCTAATGACAGCAGACCCTGAGGCTTTCTTT. As protein: CASSHLMTADPEAFF.

This chain uses TRBV9 with TRBJ2-1; TRBD2 agrees at 9 bases. This CDR3 has 15 amino acids. After removal of 2 bases from V and 8 bases from J, the junction contained 8 bases not matched to a gene. Germline CDR1 SGDLS, CDR2 YYNGEE. The CDR3 DNA reads TGTGCCAGCAGCGTTGTAGCGGGAGAGGTGGATGAGCAGTTCTTC. Protein sequence: CASSVVAGEVDEQFF.

The V call is TRBV5-5, the J call TRBJ2-3; 9 positions match TRBD2. Germline values: CDR1 SGHKS, CDR2 YYEKEE (reference sequence). J was trimmed by 3 bases and V by 4 bases; bases with no gene match: 6. CDR3 length equals 15 residues. In nucleotides, the CDR3 is TGTGCCAGCAGCATAGGGACTAGCAGAACAGATACGCAGTATTTT. This gives the protein CASSIGTSRTDTQYF. Looking up the rest from reference TRBV5-5 and TRBJ2-3 gives the full variable domain: DAGVTQSPTHLIKTRGQQVTLRCSPISGHKSVSWYQQVLGQGPQFIFQYYEKEERGRGNFPDRFSARQFPNYSSELNVNALLLGDSALYLCASSIGTSRTDTQYFGPGTRLTVL.

This clone has only a few counts. The chain couples TRBV19 to TRBJ1-5, with 9 nucleotides matching TRBD1. The J segment lost 6 bases and the V segment lost 7 bases, leaving 4 bases of the junction unmatched. Germline V gene lookup returns CDR1 LNHDA and CDR2 SQIVND (reference sequence). This CDR3 region has 13 residues. The DNA for the CDR3 is TGTGCCAGTAAGGGACAGGGTGCTCAGCCCCAGCATTTT. Translated: CASKGQGAQPQHF. The complete variable domain, with remaining parts taken from reference TRBV19 and TRBJ1-5, reads DGGITQSPKYLFRKEGQNVTLSCEQNLNHDAMYWYRQDPGQGLRLIYYSQIVNDFQKGDIAEGYSVSREKKESFPLTVTSAQKNPTAFYLCASKGQGAQPQHFGDGTRLSIL.

The chain is built from TRBV6-1 and TRBJ2-7; a weak D match, TRBD2 (5 bases). The CDR3 has 15 amino acids. The V gene's germline CDR1 is MNHNS and CDR2 SASEGT. Trimming pared 0 bases from V and 6 bases from J, leaving 15 bases between. CDR3 sequence reads: CASSEALGLAGEQYF. CDR3 nucleotides: TGTGCCAGCAGTGAAGCGCTTGGGCTAGCTGGCGAGCAGTACTTC.

V is TRBV5-6 and J is TRBJ2-5; weak D call: TRBD2 (5 bases). The CDR3 is 15 amino acids. CDR1 SGHDT and CDR2 YYEEEE come from the germline V gene. V was trimmed by 0 bases and J by 2 bases, leaving 11 bases between them. The CDR3 nucleotides are TGTGCCAGCAGCTTGGCGGTCGGGATTCAAGAGACCCAGTACTTC. This translates into CASSLAVGIQETQYF. The entire variable domain, with the rest obtained from reference TRBV5-6 and TRBJ2-5, is as follows: DAGVTQSPTHLIKTRGQQVTLRCSPKSGHDTVSWYQQALGQGPQFIFQYYEEEERQRGNFPDRFSGHQFPNYSSELNVNALLLGDSALYLCASSLAVGIQETQYFGPGTRLLVL.

The chain's CDR3 is CACYIGRSEQYF. The CDR3 DNA reads TGTGCCTGCTACATAGGGAGGAGCGAGCAGTACTTC. The rearrangement links TRBV30 to TRBJ2-7, with D perhaps matching TRBD2 (6 bases). The CDR3 is 12 residues long. V was clipped by 6 bases and J by 6 bases, with 15 bases between them. Looked up from germline, CDR1 is GTSNPN and CDR2 is SVGIG (reference sequence).

The CDR3 bases are TGTGCCAGCAGCTCAGCGGATGGCGGGGAGCTGTTTTTT. This translates into CASSSADGGELFF. The gene calls are TRBV11-2 and TRBJ2-2; a weak D match, TRBD2 (5 bases). CDR3 length equals 13 residues. Germline values: CDR1 SGHAT, CDR2 FQNNGV. V lost 4 bases, J lost 7 bases, and 10 bases lay in between.

V is TRBV7-2 and J is TRBJ1-2; TRBD1 aligns across 10 bases. The CDR3 sequence is 15 residues long. Germline V CDR1 and CDR2: SGHTA, FQGNSA. The V and J ends lost 4 bases and 4 bases, in that order; junction bases with no gene match: 6. CDR3 residues: CASSSRTGGIYGYTF. The DNA of the CDR3 is TGTGCCAGCAGCTCACGGACAGGGGGTATCTATGGCTACACCTTC.

This clone occurred once. The rearrangement uses TRBV4-2 and TRBJ1-4; no firm D call. Germline V gives CDR1 LGHNA, CDR2 YNFKEQ. V gave up 5 bases and J gave up 8 bases, with 21 bases separating them. This CDR3 comprises 16 residues. The CDR3 protein is CASSVSLRREGEKLFF. The CDR3 region has the DNA TGTGCCAGCAGCGTATCCTTACGACGGGAAGGAGAAAAACTGTTTTTT.

This sequence joins TRBV6-1 and TRBJ2-7, with 7 bases matching TRBD2. CDR3 length equals 15 residues. Trimming took 7 bases from V and 0 from J; bases not matched to a gene: 9. Germline-derived CDR1 and CDR2 are MNHNS and SASEGT. The CDR3 sequence is CASTTSGEGSYEQYF. The CDR3 nucleotides are TGTGCCAGCACCACAAGTGGGGAGGGCTCCTACGAGCAGTACTTC.

This clone was found once. At one end, the junction sequence differs from germline, possibly due to a read error. This chain joins TRBV7-9 and TRBJ2-3; D gene unclear. The length of the CDR3 is 13 residues. CDR1 SEHNR and CDR2 FQNEAQ come from the germline V gene (reference sequence). The CDR3 bases are TGTGCCAGCAGCCCAAGTCCGAACCTAGTGGAGAATTTT. As protein: CASSPSPNLVENF.

In this sample, this clone turned up once. The V gene is TRBV27, the J gene TRBJ2-1; perhaps TRBD1 as D (6 bases). Germline assignment: CDR1 MNHEY and CDR2 SMNVEV (reference sequence). The germline V and J ends were trimmed by 5 bases and 8 bases, with 16 bases remaining between them. The CDR3 spans 14 residues. The CDR3 region is CASSIRQAGHEQFF. The DNA for the CDR3 is TGTGCCAGCAGTATCCGACAGGCAGGCCATGAGCAGTTCTTC.

The V call is TRBV15, the J call TRBJ2-7, with 9 bases aligning to TRBD2. The germline CDR1 and CDR2 sequences are LNHNV and YYDKDF (reference sequence). The ends lost 9 bases at V and 3 bases at J; junction bases unmatched: 12. The CDR3 extends over 15 amino acids. The CDR3 here is CATTPGGREHYEQYF. For the CDR3, the DNA is TGTGCCACGACCCCGGGCGGGAGGGAACACTACGAGCAGTACTTC.

The V gene is TRBV11-2, the J gene TRBJ2-1, with 7 bases that match TRBD2. Germline V lookup: CDR1 SGHAT, CDR2 FQNNGV. This CDR3 contains 16 residues. V gave up 6 bases and J gave up 3 bases; unmatched junction bases: 11. In DNA form, the CDR3 reads TGTGCCAGCAGTCCTACTACTAGCGCGCGCTACAATGAGCAGTTCTTC. Amino acid sequence: CASSPTTSARYNEQFF. Full variable domain (missing parts from reference TRBV11-2 and TRBJ2-1): EAGVAQSPRYKIIEKRQSVAFWCNPISGHATLYWYQQILGQGPKLLIQFQNNGVVDDSQLPKDRFSAERLKGVDSTLKIQPAKLEDSAVYLCASSPTTSARYNEQFFGPGTRLTVL.

This clone was recorded once. The J gene is TRBJ2-1, the V gene TRBV5-8, with unresolved D. This CDR3 is 12 amino acids long. Germline V CDR1 and CDR2: SGHTS, YDEGEE. The V end was cut by 4 bases, the J end by 9 bases, with 11 bases between. The CDR3 spells CASSQDQFEQFF. CDR3 DNA sequence: TGTGCCAGCAGCCAAGATCAGTTTGAGCAGTTCTTC.

This clone was seen at least ten times. The sample contains more than one DNA sequence encoding this CDR3. The V gene is TRBV27, the J gene TRBJ2-7; 8 nucleotides align to TRBD2. The ends lost 1 base at V and 1 base at J; junction bases unmatched: 6. This CDR3 spans 16 amino acids. CDR1 and CDR2 (germline): MNHEY, SMNVEV (reference sequence). The CDR3 protein is CASSLLSGGLSYEQYF. The CDR3 DNA reads as TGTGCCAGCAGTTTATTGAGCGGGGGATTATCCTACGAGCAGTACTTC.

The chain uses TRBV20-1 and TRBJ1-2, with 7 bases matching TRBD1. CDR3 length: 11 amino acids. Trimming took 6 bases from V and 4 from J; bases not matched to a gene: 2. Looked up from germline, CDR1 is DFQATT and CDR2 is SNEGSKA (reference sequence). The CDR3 spells CSAGTVYGYTF. CDR3 nucleotide sequence: TGCAGTGCCGGGACAGTCTATGGCTACACCTTC.

The rearrangement links TRBV7-9 to TRBJ2-7, with D unresolved. Trimming removed 5 bases from V and 2 bases from J, with 10 bases in between. Germline assignment: CDR1 SEHNR and CDR2 FQNEAQ (reference sequence). CDR3 length: 13 amino acids. CDR3 coding DNA: TGTGCCAGCAGCGATACAGATACCTACGAGCAGTACTTC. The encoded protein is CASSDTDTYEQYF.

The V and J genes are TRBV23-1 and TRBJ1-3; tentative D call: TRBD1 (5 bases). TRBV23-1 is treated as an ORF (open reading frame) with a function not yet certain. Trimming removed 6 bases at V and 0 bases at J, with 9 bases between. This CDR3 has 14 amino acids. CDR3 protein: CASSRVVSGNTIYF. CDR3 nucleotides: TGCGCCAGCAGCAGGGTCGTCTCTGGAAACACCATATATTTT.

This sequence joins TRBV4-1 and TRBJ2-3, with D perhaps matching TRBD1 (6 bases). This CDR3 has 15 residues. Trimming took 4 bases from V and 2 from J, leaving 13 bases between them. Germline CDR1 reads MGHRA; CDR2 reads YSYEKL. For the CDR3, the DNA is TGCGCCAGCAGCCGGGTGCAGGGGATCACAGATACGCAGTATTTT. Residues: CASSRVQGITDTQYF.

This sequence joins TRBV7-6 and TRBJ2-7, with 8 positions matching TRBD1. The V gene end was trimmed by 1 base and the J gene end by 1 base; junction bases not matched to a gene: 3. In germline, CDR1 is SGHVS, CDR2 FNYEAQ. The CDR3 is made up of 15 amino acids. CDR3 sequence (DNA): TGTGCCAGCAGCTTAGTGCAGGGGGCTTCCTACGAGCAGTACTTC. It specifies CASSLVQGASYEQYF. Supplemented by reference TRBV7-6 and TRBJ2-7, the full variable domain reads GAGVSQSPRYKVTKRGQDVALRCDPISGHVSLYWYRQALGQGPEFLTYFNYEAQQDKSGLPNDRFSAERPEGSISTLTIQRTEQRDSAMYRCASSLVQGASYEQYFGPGTRLTVT.

In its sample, this clone ranks as medium-sized. The gene calls are TRBV27 and TRBJ2-7; D possibly corresponds to TRBD2 (6 bases). V lost 5 bases to trimming and J lost 2 bases, with 13 bases between them. The CDR3 extends over 14 amino acids. Germline V gene sequence: CDR1 MNHEY, CDR2 SMNVEV (reference sequence). The CDR3, as DNA: TGTGCCAGCAGTGGCGGGACTGGCCCCTACGAGCAGTACTTC. Amino acids: CASSGGTGPYEQYF.

The chain combines TRBV5-4 with TRBJ2-7, with D perhaps matching TRBD1 (6 bases). The germline V gene encodes CDR1 SGHNT and CDR2 YYREEE (reference sequence). V gave up 6 bases and J gave up 7 bases, with 11 bases separating them. This CDR3 has 11 residues. CDR3 sequence: CASIAGQEQYF. Here the CDR3 DNA reads TGTGCCAGCATCGCTGGACAGGAGCAGTACTTC.

The chain carries TRBV4-3 and TRBJ2-1, with 15 bases aligning to TRBD2. Germline V gives CDR1 LGHNA, CDR2 YSLEER. V lost 0 bases and J lost 10; bases outside the gene matches: 10. The CDR3 consists of 18 residues. CDR3 in amino acids: CASSQDTAGLAGGEEQFF. In nucleotides, the CDR3 is TGCGCCAGCAGCCAAGACACGGCAGGACTAGCGGGAGGGGAGGAGCAGTTCTTC.

The V and J genes are TRBV11-3 and TRBJ2-1; 7 bases are shared with TRBD2. CDR1 and CDR2 from the germline V gene are SGHNT and YENEEA. The CDR3 runs to 14 residues. Trimming removed 6 bases from V and 3 bases from J; junction bases left unmatched: 5. The CDR3 sequence is CASREAGNYNEQFF. DNA of the CDR3: TGTGCCAGCAGGGAAGCGGGGAACTACAATGAGCAGTTCTTC.

The V call is TRBV4-1, the J call TRBJ2-1, with a possible D match to TRBD1 (5 bases). In germline, CDR1 is MGHRA, CDR2 YSYEKL. CDR3 length equals 15 residues. V lost 4 bases and J 8 bases, leaving 18 bases between the germline ends. The CDR3 protein is CASSLEIKRGDEQFF. DNA for the CDR3: TGCGCCAGCAGCCTCGAAATTAAAAGGGGTGATGAGCAGTTCTTC.